This TCR beta chain was found in a study of blood T cell repertoires in COVID-19 (dated by TCRdb to 2018 to 2020). Background on the whole study: Collaborator samples came from the United States, Italy and Spain and covered acute and convalescent phases of COVID-19. The material from the prospective study consisted of cDNA or gDNA derived from T cells, B-cell-depleted T cells, or PBMCs. The dataset comprised deeply sampled blood TCRbeta repertoires from subjects exposed to, actively infected with, or recovered from COVID-19. The repertoires were made available in a free public database intended to serve as a resource for research on the immune response to SARS-CoV-2. Samples were obtained from the ongoing ImmuneRACE study (first 160 participants) and from over 1,000 subjects provided by 6 global collaborators. Sample metadata almost always included a de-identified subject ID, COVID-19 status, age in years and sex. Where HLA class I and class II types were available, the types were taken from metadata supplied by the sample provider, not from assay-based typing.

Findings and caveats that apply to the study as a whole: The quantity of clinical and demographic metadata differed by source and by participant and was supplied without curation.

TCRbeta CDR3 regions were amplified from genomic DNA using the immunoSEQ Assay, a bias-controlled multiplex PCR. In the original analysis: The number of nucleated cells in each sample was estimated by amplification of reference gene primers within the assay. To quantify the absolute abundance of each unique TCRbeta CDR3 rearrangement, sequence reads were collapsed and filtered. For each sample, productive Simpson clonality was calculated by taking the square root of Simpson's diversity index across productive rearrangements. The clones in this table, taken by TCRdb from immuneACCESS, are in-frame only. Not every clone is retained; where verified, under half of the shortfall comes from an unresolved V gene, and the cause of the rest is unknown. V, J and clone size are taken as reported in that table, and D and trimming were inferred from the DNA itself. In all, the sample holds more than 400,000 clones, and about nine tenths of those were seen once. Of the sample, 0.6% falls within the top ten clones.

Inclusive of the bounding cysteine and phenylalanine, the CDR3 is 14 residues long. The only DNA kept is the CDR3, 42 bases in frame from the first base. Compared with germline, V lacks 6 bases and J lacks 9 bases; bases without a gene match: 8. Looking up the germline V gene (reference sequence) yields CDR1 LGHDT and CDR2 YNNKEL. Turning to this clone: No antigen is known for it. Per-base quality was not reported, and no clone a single base away is much larger than it.

Participants in the prospective study were aged roughly 18 to 89 years, lived in 24 United States geographic areas, and enrolled through a virtual design. Cohort assignment in the prospective study relied on participant-reported clinical history from a screening survey and a study questionnaire. Recovered participants in ImmuneRACE Cohort 3 were defined by two consecutive negative NP/OP PCR tests, clearance by a healthcare professional, or resolution of symptoms. In the prospective study, whole blood, serum and a nasopharyngeal or oropharyngeal swab were collected from each participant by mobile phlebotomists. Over a 2-month period, participants in the prospective study had the option of providing additional blood draws and questionnaires. Prospective study blood samples were shipped either frozen or at room temperature before DNA extraction.

The chain is made from TRBV3-1 (or the pseudogene TRBV3-2) and TRBJ1-6, and 7 junction bases match TRBD1. The sequence was collected from a man between 18 and 29 years old who had recovered from COVID-19. The specimen sequenced was PBMCs or T cells enriched from blood (not recorded which). At the DNA level, the sequence is TGTGCCAGCAGTACCGGGACAGTGCGTTCACCCCTCCACTTT. It translates to CASSTGTVRSPLHF.